These 5 T cell receptor beta chains originate from one sample sequenced in a study of identifying expanded T cells in peripheral blood. This table comes from immunoSEQ multiplex PCR, and its TCRdb copy is limited to in-frame clones, with some not included. The sample shows about 54,000 clones, about nine tenths of them seen only once. Specimen: blood. Receptor source: a person aged 18-69 years in good health.

The rearrangement joins TRBV7-6 to TRBJ2-7; TRBD2 matches 9 bases. The trim removed 5 bases at V and 2 bases at J, leaving 4 bases unmatched. CDR3 length equals 14 residues. CDR1 and CDR2 (germline): SGHVS, FNYEAQ. The CDR3 reads CASSRSGSPYEQYF. In nucleotides, the CDR3 is TGTGCCAGCAGCCGTAGCGGGAGCCCCTACGAGCAGTACTTC.

The chain recombines TRBV7-3 with TRBJ2-3, with TRBD1 matching over 7 bases. The germline V gene encodes CDR1 SGHTA and CDR2 FQGTGA. There are 12 residues in the CDR3. The V segment lost 2 bases and the J segment 10 bases; nucleotides outside the gene matches: 3. CDR3 bases: TGTGCCAGCAGCTTACAGGGGGACGCGCAGTATTTT. Protein: CASSLQGDAQYF. The full variable domain, its missing parts supplied by reference TRBV7-3 and TRBJ2-3, is GAGVSQTPSNKVTEKGKYVELRCDPISGHTALYWYRQSLGQGPEFLIYFQGTGAADDSGLPNDRFFAVRPEGSVSTLKIQRTERGDSAVYLCASSLQGDAQYFGPGTRLTVL.

The V call is TRBV18, the J call TRBJ2-2, with D perhaps matching TRBD1 (6 bases). Germline CDR1 KGHSH, CDR2 LQKENI. Trimming took 3 bases from V and 2 from J, leaving 13 bases between them. This CDR3 is built from 16 residues. In nucleotides, the CDR3 is TGTGCCAGCTCACCTAATGGACAGCCTAACACCGGGGAGCTGTTTTTT. Translated: CASSPNGQPNTGELFF.

The chain uses TRBV28 and TRBJ2-3; D is perhaps TRBD1 (8 bases). Germline values: CDR1 MDHEN, CDR2 SYDVKM. V lost 5 bases and J lost 3, with 12 bases in between. CDR3 length: 14 amino acids. The DNA for the CDR3 is TGTGCCAGCAGTACAGGGGGGGAAACAGATACGCAGTATTTT. This gives the protein CASSTGGETDTQYF.

This clone was recorded a few times. The rearrangement links TRBV7-8 to TRBJ1-2, with D maybe TRBD1 (6 bases). Germline V gene lookup returns CDR1 SGHVS and CDR2 FQNEAQ. The CDR3 extends over 15 amino acids. V was shortened by 3 bases and J by 10 bases, with 21 bases between the two germline ends. Here the CDR3 reads CASSFGGRTPWVYTF. Written as DNA, the CDR3 is TGTGCCAGCAGCTTTGGGGGCAGGACCCCTTGGGTCTACACCTTC.